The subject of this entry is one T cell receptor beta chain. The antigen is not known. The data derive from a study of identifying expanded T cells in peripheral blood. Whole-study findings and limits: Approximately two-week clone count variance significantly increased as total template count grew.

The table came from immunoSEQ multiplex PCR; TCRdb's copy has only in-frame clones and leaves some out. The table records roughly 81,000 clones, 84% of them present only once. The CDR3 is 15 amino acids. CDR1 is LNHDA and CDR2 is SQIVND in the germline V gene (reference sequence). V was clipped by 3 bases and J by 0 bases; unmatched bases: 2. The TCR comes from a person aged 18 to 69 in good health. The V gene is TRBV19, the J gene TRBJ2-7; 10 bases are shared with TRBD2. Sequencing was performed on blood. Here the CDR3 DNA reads TGTGCCAGTAGTATCAGCGGGAGGGCCTCCTACGAGCAGTACTTC. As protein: CASSISGRASYEQYF. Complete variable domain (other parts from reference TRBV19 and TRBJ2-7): DGGITQSPKYLFRKEGQNVTLSCEQNLNHDAMYWYRQDPGQGLRLIYYSQIVNDFQKGDIAEGYSVSREKKESFPLTVTSAQKNPTAFYLCASSISGRASYEQYFGPGTRLTVT.